One and the same sample provided the 8 T cell receptor beta chains below, sequenced in a study of cytomegalovirus exposure and HLA in healthy donors. This table comes from immunoSEQ multiplex PCR, and its TCRdb copy is limited to in-frame clones, with some not included. There are roughly 80,000 clones in the sample; roughly 93% occur only once, and roughly 2.1% lies in the top ten. Sequenced material: PBMCs. These receptors were taken from a man aged 25 to 45 in good health and CMV-seronegative.

Written as DNA, the CDR3 is TGCGCCAGCAGCTTGGCAGGGGGCGATGGCTACACCTTC. Encoded protein: CASSLAGGDGYTF. This rearrangement joins TRBV5-1 to TRBJ1-2, with TRBD1 matching 8 bases. The CDR3 is 13 residues long. With 0 bases clipped from V and 6 bases from J, the junction kept 1 base outside the gene matches. Germline values: CDR1 SGHRS, CDR2 YFSETQ.

V is TRBV5-8 and J is TRBJ2-7, with 8 positions matching TRBD1. Germline trimming cut 2 bases from V and 7 bases from J; bases unmatched to any gene: 20. Per the germline V gene, CDR1 is SGHTS and CDR2 is YDEGEE. This CDR3 has 18 amino acids. The CDR3 DNA reads as TGTGCCAGCAGCTTTCGCTTGTTGGTCGGCAGGGGGCGCTGGGAGCAGTACTTC. Its protein product is CASSFRLLVGRGRWEQYF.

The genes are TRBV25-1 and TRBJ2-3, with TRBD2 identical over 8 bases. The CDR3 runs to 17 residues. The germline CDR1 and CDR2 sequences are MGHDK and SYGVNS. The V segment lost 4 bases and the J segment 2 bases; nucleotides outside the gene matches: 11. The CDR3 protein is CASSALTTSGYTDTQYF. The CDR3 nucleotides read TGTGCCAGCAGTGCGCTAACTACTAGCGGATACACAGATACGCAGTATTTT.

The V call is TRBV7-8, the J call TRBJ2-1, with unresolved D. The germline CDR1 and CDR2 sequences are SGHVS and FQNEAQ. The V and J ends lost 1 base and 10 bases respectively, with 11 bases between them. The length of the CDR3 is 13 residues. The CDR3 DNA reads as TGTGCCAGCAGCTTAGGAGGCTTGGCCGAGCAGTTCTTC. Translated: CASSLGGLAEQFF. The whole variable domain, filled in from reference TRBV7-8 and TRBJ2-1, reads GAGVSQSPRYKVAKRGQDVALRCDPISGHVSLFWYQQALGQGPEFLTYFQNEAQLDKSGLPSDRFFAERPEGSVSTLKIQRTQQEDSAVYLCASSLGGLAEQFFGPGTRLTVL.

Only one count was recorded for this clone. V gene TRBV4-1 combines with J gene TRBJ2-7; D not certain. CDR3 length: 14 amino acids. CDR1 and CDR2 (germline): MGHRA, YSYEKL. V lost 0 bases and J lost 1, with 7 bases in between. CDR3 nucleotide sequence: TGCGCCAGCAGCCAAGATGTCGGGTCCTACGAGCAGTACTTC. Its translation: CASSQDVGSYEQYF.

The chain couples TRBV5-1 to TRBJ2-7, with D possibly TRBD1 on 5 matching bases. The CDR3 contains 15 residues. V was shortened by 0 bases and J by 8 bases, with 18 bases between the two germline ends. Germline CDR1 SGHRS, CDR2 YFSETQ. The DNA for the CDR3 is TGCGCCAGCAGCTTGGATGGGGCCCCGGACCAGAAGCAGTACTTC. It yields the protein CASSLDGAPDQKQYF.

The J gene is TRBJ2-5, the V gene TRBV7-6, with TRBD2 matching 8 bases. The CDR3 length is 18 residues. V was pared by 5 bases and J by 9 bases, with 23 bases of the junction left unmatched. Looked up from germline, CDR1 is SGHVS and CDR2 is FNYEAQ. CDR3: CASSPTRGGGTSSLAQYF. CDR3 in DNA: TGTGCCAGCAGCCCTACTAGGGGGGGCGGGACTAGTAGTCTGGCCCAGTACTTC.

This clone has just one count. In DNA form, the CDR3 reads TGCGCCAGCAGCGCCCTACCGGGGAATGAAAAACTGTTTTTT. Its translation is CASSALPGNEKLFF. The chain has TRBV5-1 and TRBJ1-4; D is unresolved. V shed 4 bases and J shed 5 bases, with 12 bases lying between them. Germline CDR1 is SGHRS and CDR2 is YFSETQ. The CDR3 has 14 amino acids.